A selection of T cell receptor beta chains follows, all from one sample in a study of blood T cell repertoires in COVID-19. Sequenced by immunoSEQ multiplex PCR; TCRdb stores in-frame clones only, minus some. This table holds roughly 180,000 clones, 70% to 80% found once. The sequencing input was peripheral blood. These receptors were obtained from a woman aged 45-59 years with active or convalescent COVID-19. The CDR3 runs from the conserved cysteine through the conserved F or W. The D gene is left open where the match is weak. Rows give clone size only sometimes, using once, few, many, or a class for an expanded clone.

D gene: -
J gene: TRBJ2-2
V gene: TRBV3-1/TRBV3-2
clone size: -
CDR3 DNA: TGTGCCAGCAGCCAAGGCTGGGCGGGCACCGGGGAGCTGTTTTTT
CDR3 protein: CASSQGWAGTGELFF

D gene: -
J gene: TRBJ2-2
V gene: TRBV4-3
clone size: -
CDR3 DNA: TGCGCCAGCAGCTTGCGGTTCACCGGGGAGCTGTTTTTT
CDR3 protein: CASSLRFTGELFF

D gene: -
J gene: TRBJ1-1
V gene: TRBV7-2
clone size: -
CDR3 DNA: TGTGCCAGCAGCTTAGCGGCGGGTAGCGGCCAAGAAGCTTTCTTT
CDR3 protein: CASSLAAGSGQEAFF

D gene: TRBD1
J gene: TRBJ1-1
V gene: TRBV7-8
clone size: -
CDR3 DNA: TGTGCCAGCAGCTTCCGGGACAGGGGTGGCACTGAAGCTTTCTTT
CDR3 protein: CASSFRDRGGTEAFF

D gene: -
J gene: TRBJ1-5
V gene: TRBV2
clone size: few
CDR3 DNA: TGTGCCAGCGGCCCAATTAATCAGCCCCAGCATTTT
CDR3 protein: CASGPINQPQHF

D gene: -
J gene: TRBJ2-3
V gene: TRBV6-5
clone size: -
CDR3 DNA: TGTGCCAGCAGCAAGCGCCATAAGGCAGATACGCAGTATTTT
CDR3 protein: CASSKRHKADTQYF

D gene: TRBD1
J gene: TRBJ2-6
V gene: TRBV19
clone size: -
CDR3 DNA: TGTGCCAGTAGGCAGGGGGCGCCTGGGGCCAACGTCCTGACTTTC
CDR3 protein: CASRQGAPGANVLTF

D gene: -
J gene: TRBJ1-1
V gene: TRBV6-1
clone size: -
CDR3 DNA: TGTGCCAGCAGTGAATTGAGGGGGAGCACTGAAGCTTTCTTT
CDR3 protein: CASSELRGSTEAFF

D gene: -
J gene: TRBJ1-1
V gene: TRBV5-1
clone size: -
CDR3 DNA: TGCGCCAGCAGCTTGGCTATATTTAGGGAGGCTTTCTTT
CDR3 protein: CASSLAIFREAFF

D gene: TRBD1
J gene: TRBJ1-1
V gene: TRBV4-3
clone size: -
CDR3 DNA: TGCGCCAGCAGCCCAAATCGGGACAGCGCCTTAAAAAACACTGAAGCTTTCTTT
CDR3 protein: CASSPNRDSALKNTEAFF

D gene: -
J gene: TRBJ2-1
V gene: TRBV4-2
clone size: -
CDR3 DNA: TGTGCCAGCAGCGAACCTACAGGTCTACTTTTATACAATGAGCAGTTCTTC
CDR3 protein: CASSEPTGLLLYNEQFF

D gene: TRBD1
J gene: TRBJ2-2
V gene: TRBV2
clone size: -
CDR3 DNA: TGTGCCAGCAGTCGGGGACAGGGGACAAACACCGGGGAGCTGTTTTTT
CDR3 protein: CASSRGQGTNTGELFF

D gene: -
J gene: TRBJ2-5
V gene: TRBV19
clone size: -
CDR3 DNA: TGTGCCAGTAGTGGACCAGACAGGAAAGAGACCCAGTACTTC
CDR3 protein: CASSGPDRKETQYF

D gene: -
J gene: TRBJ1-3
V gene: TRBV7-2
clone size: -
CDR3 DNA: TGTGCCAGCAGCTTAGAGAACAGGTCTGGAAACACCATATATTTT
CDR3 protein: CASSLENRSGNTIYF

D gene: TRBD2
J gene: TRBJ2-3
V gene: TRBV4-2
clone size: few
CDR3 DNA: TGTGCCAGCAGCCCACTGAGAGGACTAGCGGGAGATACGCAGTATTTT
CDR3 protein: CASSPLRGLAGDTQYF

D gene: TRBD1
J gene: TRBJ2-1
V gene: TRBV7-2
clone size: -
CDR3 DNA: TGTGCCAGCAGCCCCTCGGTTGGGGACAGGGGGAAGAATGAGCAGTTCTTC
CDR3 protein: CASSPSVGDRGKNEQFF

D gene: -
J gene: TRBJ1-5
V gene: TRBV18
clone size: few
CDR3 DNA: TGTGCCAGCCGGGGGGGAGATCAGCCCCAGCATTTT
CDR3 protein: CASRGGDQPQHF

D gene: -
J gene: TRBJ1-1
V gene: TRBV6-2/TRBV6-3
clone size: -
CDR3 DNA: TGTGCCAGCAGTTACCCCGGGGGGGTCACTGAAGCTTTCTTT
CDR3 protein: CASSYPGGVTEAFF

D gene: TRBD1
J gene: TRBJ1-2
V gene: TRBV4-2
clone size: -
CDR3 DNA: TGTGCCAGCGGACAGGGGAATAACTATGGCTACACCTTC
CDR3 protein: CASGQGNNYGYTF

D gene: TRBD2
J gene: TRBJ2-5
V gene: TRBV4-2
clone size: -
CDR3 DNA: TGTGCCAGCAGCCAAGAATACTATAGCGGGAGGGCGGGAGAGACCCAGTACTTC
CDR3 protein: CASSQEYYSGRAGETQYF

D gene: -
J gene: TRBJ1-1
V gene: TRBV5-1
clone size: -
CDR3 DNA: TGCGCCAGCAGCTTGGCCGTGACAGAGACTGAAGCTTTCTTT
CDR3 protein: CASSLAVTETEAFF

D gene: TRBD1
J gene: TRBJ2-1
V gene: TRBV27
clone size: -
CDR3 DNA: TGTGCCAGCAGTTTATCGATGGGACAGGGGAGGAATGAGCAGTTCTTC
CDR3 protein: CASSLSMGQGRNEQFF

D gene: TRBD2
J gene: TRBJ2-1
V gene: TRBV4-3
clone size: -
CDR3 DNA: TGCGCCAGCAGCCAAGATCCCGGGAGGAACAATGAGCAGTTCTTC
CDR3 protein: CASSQDPGRNNEQFF

D gene: TRBD1
J gene: TRBJ2-7
V gene: TRBV9
clone size: -
CDR3 DNA: TGTGCCAGCAGCGTAGGGACAGGGATGGGCTACGAGCAGTACTTC
CDR3 protein: CASSVGTGMGYEQYF

D gene: -
J gene: TRBJ1-1
V gene: TRBV27
clone size: -
CDR3 DNA: TGTGCCAGCAGTTCGGACAGTGGAGCTTTCTTT
CDR3 protein: CASSSDSGAFF

D gene: TRBD1
J gene: TRBJ1-6
V gene: TRBV19
clone size: once
CDR3 DNA: TGTGCCAGTAGGCGACAGGGGCTTAATTCACCCCTCCACTTT
CDR3 protein: CASRRQGLNSPLHF

D gene: TRBD1
J gene: TRBJ1-1
V gene: TRBV7-9
clone size: few
CDR3 DNA: TGTGCCAGCAGCCCCGACAGGGATTCGAACACTGAAGCTTTCTTT
CDR3 protein: CASSPDRDSNTEAFF

D gene: -
J gene: TRBJ1-3
V gene: TRBV7-8
clone size: few
CDR3 DNA: TGTGCCAGCAGCCCCACGCGTTCTTCTGGAAACACCATATATTTT
CDR3 protein: CASSPTRSSGNTIYF

D gene: TRBD2
J gene: TRBJ2-5
V gene: TRBV5-6
clone size: medium-sized
CDR3 DNA: TGTGCCAGCAGCTTGGATCTCGGACTAGCGGAAGAGACCCAGTACTTC
CDR3 protein: CASSLDLGLAEETQYF

D gene: -
J gene: TRBJ2-6
V gene: TRBV30
clone size: -
CDR3 DNA: TGTGCCTGGAGTGTAGGGGGAGGGGCCAACGTCCTGACTTTC
CDR3 protein: CAWSVGGGANVLTF

D gene: TRBD1
J gene: TRBJ1-2
V gene: TRBV5-4
clone size: -
CDR3 DNA: TGTGCCAGCAGCTGGGGACAGGGAGGTATCGACTATGGCTACACCTTC
CDR3 protein: CASSWGQGGIDYGYTF

D gene: -
J gene: TRBJ1-5
V gene: TRBV7-2
clone size: -
CDR3 DNA: TGTGCCAGCAGTCTAGGACAGACCGGCCAGCCCCAGCATTTT
CDR3 protein: CASSLGQTGQPQHF

D gene: -
J gene: TRBJ1-1
V gene: TRBV2
clone size: -
CDR3 DNA: TGTGCCAGCAGTGGTCGAGGGTTTGAAGTTGGGAACCCGGCTTTCTTT
CDR3 protein: CASSGRGFEVGNPAFF

D gene: -
J gene: TRBJ2-7
V gene: TRBV2
clone size: once
CDR3 DNA: TGTGCCAGCAGTGAAGACATCCAGGGCTACGAGCAGTACTTC
CDR3 protein: CASSEDIQGYEQYF

D gene: -
J gene: TRBJ2-3
V gene: TRBV6-5
clone size: -
CDR3 DNA: TGTGCCAGCAGTCCAGCGTCCACGGGCACAGATACGCAGTATTTT
CDR3 protein: CASSPASTGTDTQYF

D gene: -
J gene: TRBJ2-7
V gene: TRBV4-3
clone size: -
CDR3 DNA: TGCGCCAGCAGCGGGGGGTGGCCTCCCTACGAGCAGTACTTC
CDR3 protein: CASSGGWPPYEQYF

D gene: -
J gene: TRBJ1-2
V gene: TRBV28
clone size: -
CDR3 DNA: TGTGCCAGCAGTTCCCTGGACAGTGGGTATGGCTACACCTTC
CDR3 protein: CASSSLDSGYGYTF

D gene: -
J gene: TRBJ2-2
V gene: TRBV15
clone size: -
CDR3 DNA: TGTGCCACCAGCAGAGATCCGGCAGGGGACACCGGGGAGCTGTTTTTT
CDR3 protein: CATSRDPAGDTGELFF

D gene: -
J gene: TRBJ2-5
V gene: TRBV29-1
clone size: few
CDR3 DNA: TGCAGCGTTGAGGCCAGACTACAAGAGACCCAGTACTTC
CDR3 protein: CSVEARLQETQYF

D gene: TRBD1
J gene: TRBJ2-7
V gene: TRBV13
clone size: -
CDR3 DNA: TGTGCCAGCAGCGCCCGACAGGGAACCTACGAGCAGTACTTC
CDR3 protein: CASSARQGTYEQYF

D gene: TRBD2
J gene: TRBJ2-7
V gene: TRBV18
clone size: many
CDR3 DNA: TGTGCCAGCTCGCCAACTAGCGGGGGGGGTTCAAGGTACGAGCAGTACTTC
CDR3 protein: CASSPTSGGGSRYEQYF

D gene: TRBD1
J gene: TRBJ1-1
V gene: TRBV4-1
clone size: few
CDR3 DNA: TGCGCCAGCAGCCAAGATTTACAGGGGGCTTCAGAAGCTTTCTTT
CDR3 protein: CASSQDLQGASEAFF

D gene: -
J gene: TRBJ1-6
V gene: TRBV19
clone size: once
CDR3 DNA: TGTGCCAGTACAAGGGGTATAAGGAATTCACCCCTCCACTTT
CDR3 protein: CASTRGIRNSPLHF

D gene: TRBD1
J gene: TRBJ1-2
V gene: TRBV6-1
clone size: -
CDR3 DNA: TGTGCCAGCAGTGACTACCTGCCGGGACAGAACTATGGCTACACCTTC
CDR3 protein: CASSDYLPGQNYGYTF

D gene: -
J gene: TRBJ1-3
V gene: TRBV6-5
clone size: few
CDR3 DNA: TGTGCCAGCAGTTACGCGGACAGTAGGAACACCATATATTTT
CDR3 protein: CASSYADSRNTIYF

D gene: -
J gene: TRBJ1-3
V gene: TRBV30
clone size: -
CDR3 DNA: TGTGCCTGGAGTAAACAAACAAACTCTGGAAACACCATATATTTT
CDR3 protein: CAWSKQTNSGNTIYF

D gene: -
J gene: TRBJ1-6
V gene: TRBV5-1
clone size: many
CDR3 DNA: TGCGCCAGCAGCTTTGGTGAGAGGAATTCACCCCTCCACTTT
CDR3 protein: CASSFGERNSPLHF

D gene: -
J gene: TRBJ1-1
V gene: TRBV28
clone size: -
CDR3 DNA: TGTGCCAGCAGTCGGGGGTACACTGAAGCTTTCTTT
CDR3 protein: CASSRGYTEAFF

D gene: TRBD2
J gene: TRBJ2-1
V gene: TRBV4-2
clone size: few
CDR3 DNA: TGTGCCAGCAGCCAGGGTAGCGGGGGGACCTACAATGAGCAGTTCTTC
CDR3 protein: CASSQGSGGTYNEQFF

D gene: -
J gene: TRBJ1-6
V gene: TRBV27
clone size: -
CDR3 DNA: TGTGCCAGCAGTCCGGACAGACAGAATTCACCCCTCCACTTT
CDR3 protein: CASSPDRQNSPLHF